These 29 T cell receptor beta chains share one sample of origin, sequenced in a study of blood T cells in healthy people across ages. A J-beta primer mix and a sample-barcoded 5' primer were used in a second PCR of roughly 7 to 12 cycles. TCRdb independently ran MiXCR on the 5' RACE reads; one entry per CDR3 protein. The sample consists of about 2 million distinct CDR3 sequences, roughly 49% of them appearing once. The material sequenced was blood. Receptor source: a woman aged 40-49 years in good health.

This clonotype was seen only a few times. The rearrangement joins TRBV7-2 to TRBJ2-5; 10 bases map to TRBD1. V was pared by 0 bases and J by 6 bases, with 4 bases of the junction left unmatched. The length of the CDR3 is 15 residues. Germline values: CDR1 SGHTA, CDR2 FQGNSA. CDR3 nucleotide sequence: TGTGCCAGCAGCTTAGCCCCGGGACAGGGGCAGACCCAGTACTTC. It yields the protein CASSLAPGQGQTQYF.

The chain is built from TRBV6-2 or TRBV6-3 and TRBJ1-2; D unresolved. CDR1 and CDR2 from the germline V gene are MNHEY and SVGEGT. This CDR3 is built from 13 residues. Trimming removed 5 bases from V and 2 bases from J, with 9 bases in between. The CDR3, as DNA: TGTGCCAGCAGTGACCTTCCCAACTATGGCTACACCTTC. Residues: CASSDLPNYGYTF.

This clonotype was seen once. V usage is TRBV2 and J usage is TRBJ2-7; 11 bases map to TRBD2. CDR3 length equals 16 residues. Unmatched junction bases numbered 7, after V lost 5 bases and J lost 1 base. Germline assignment: CDR1 SNHLY and CDR2 FYNNEI. CDR3 protein: CASSPGRTSGSYEQYF. CDR3 nucleotide sequence: TGTGCCAGCAGTCCCGGTCGGACTAGCGGGTCCTACGAGCAGTACTTC. The variable domain in full, completed from reference TRBV2 and TRBJ2-7, reads EPEVTQTPSHQVTQMGQEVILRCVPISNHLYFYWYRQILGQKVEFLVSFYNNEISEKSEIFDDQFSVERPDGSNFTLKIRSTKLEDSAMYFCASSPGRTSGSYEQYFGPGTRLTVT.

The chain combines TRBV28 with TRBJ2-7; 12 nucleotides match TRBD2. The CDR3 length is 16 residues. J lost 6 bases, V lost 2 bases, and 8 bases had no gene match. Looked up from germline, CDR1 is MDHEN and CDR2 is SYDVKM. DNA of the CDR3: TGTGCCAGCAGTTTACCGGCTGCTAGCGGGAGGGGCGAGCAGTACTTC. The encoded protein is CASSLPAASGRGEQYF.

A remark on this clonotype: One end of the junction fails to match germline, which may point to a read error. CDR3 bases: TGTGCCAGCAGCCCCCGGGGGGGCTCCAGTTTAGAGGCCCAGTACTTC. Its translation: CASSPRGGSSLEAQYF. The rearrangement uses TRBV7-9 and TRBJ2-5; 8 bases agree with TRBD2. This CDR3 contains 16 residues. The germline CDR1 and CDR2 sequences are SEHNR and FQNEAQ (reference sequence).

V is TRBV6-5 and J is TRBJ1-3; 7 nucleotides align to TRBD1. Trimming at V came to 6 bases and at J to 3 bases, leaving 5 bases not matched to a gene. The CDR3 contains 14 residues. In germline, CDR1 is MNHEY, CDR2 SVGAGI. CDR3 DNA: TGTGCCAGCAGACTGACAGGGAATGGAAACACCATATATTTT. Residues: CASRLTGNGNTIYF.

The rearrangement links TRBV6-5 to TRBJ2-3, with D possibly matching TRBD1 (5 bases). Trimming shortened V by 1 base and J by 4 bases, and 15 bases separated the two germline ends. CDR1 is MNHEY and CDR2 is SVGAGI in the germline V gene. The CDR3 is made up of 16 amino acids. DNA of the CDR3: TGTGCCAGCAGTTACTTGGGGCCGAGTGCCGCAGATACGCAGTATTTT. It specifies CASSYLGPSAADTQYF.

This chain uses TRBV7-9 with TRBJ2-4, with a possible D match to TRBD1 (6 bases). The better agreement between TRBJ2-7 and the DNA end casts doubt on the J call. Germline V gene sequence: CDR1 SEHNR, CDR2 FQNEAQ (reference sequence). This CDR3 is built from 14 residues. The CDR3 DNA sequence: TGTGCCAGCAGCGTGCAGGGGCAACGTTACGAGCAGTACTTC. The encoded protein is CASSVQGQRYEQYF.

The V call is TRBV12-3 or TRBV12-4, the J call TRBJ2-1; D is perhaps TRBD2 (6 bases). The CDR3 has 15 amino acids. Trimming pared 4 bases from V and 0 bases from J, leaving 10 bases between. CDR3 sequence: CASSYSGLSYNEQFF. The CDR3 DNA reads TGTGCCAGCAGTTATAGCGGACTCTCCTACAATGAGCAGTTCTTC.

This clonotype was counted at least ten times. V is TRBV5-1 and J is TRBJ1-2, with D possibly TRBD1 on 6 matching bases. The CDR3 has 13 amino acids. From germline, CDR1 is SGHRS and CDR2 YFSETQ. The V gene lost 2 bases and the J gene lost 6 bases, with 11 bases spanning the gap. The chain's CDR3 is CASSLQGGHGYTF. CDR3 sequence (DNA): TGCGCCAGCAGCTTACAGGGAGGCCATGGCTACACCTTC.

V is TRBV29-1 and J is TRBJ2-3, with a tentative D call TRBD2 (5 bases). Between the trimmed V and J ends, which lost 4 bases and 1 base, there was a span of 12 bases. This CDR3 contains 14 residues. The germline V gene has CDR1 SQVTM and CDR2 ANQGSEA. The CDR3 reads CSVADGKRTDTQYF. DNA for the CDR3: TGCAGCGTTGCAGACGGGAAACGCACAGATACGCAGTATTTT.

The V and J genes are TRBV20-1 and TRBJ2-2; 7 bases are a match to TRBD1. The germline CDR1 and CDR2 sequences are DFQATT and SNEGSKA (reference sequence). CDR3 length equals 16 residues. Unmatched junction bases numbered 4, after V lost 0 bases and J lost 0 bases. DNA of the CDR3: TGCAGTGCTAGAGACTTGACAGGGACGAACACCGGGGAGCTGTTTTTT. The encoded protein is CSARDLTGTNTGELFF.

In this sample, this clonotype turned up a few times. The CDR3 sequence is CASSNRGRHNEQFF. Written as DNA, the CDR3 is TGTGCCAGCAGTAATAGGGGGAGACACAATGAGCAGTTCTTC. The chain links TRBV3-1 to TRBJ2-1; maybe TRBD1 (6 bases). The CDR3 has 14 amino acids. Germline V gives CDR1 LGHDT, CDR2 YNNKEL (reference sequence). V dropped 6 bases and J dropped 5 bases, with 14 bases sitting between them.

The V gene is TRBV7-2, the J gene TRBJ1-6; 7 bases agree with TRBD1. This CDR3 contains 19 residues. V lost 3 bases to trimming and J lost 9 bases; unmatched junction nucleotides: 20. CDR1 and CDR2 from the germline V gene are SGHTA and FQGNSA. CDR3 sequence (DNA): TGTGCCAGCAGCTTTCCCAACTCCAGACAGGGATTTAGGGGTTCACCCCTCCACTTT. This codes for CASSFPNSRQGFRGSPLHF. The full variable domain, with the rest looked up from reference TRBV7-2 and TRBJ1-6, is GAGVSQSPSNKVTEKGKDVELRCDPISGHTALYWYRQSLGQGLEFLIYFQGNSAPDKSGLPSDRFSAERTGGSVSTLTIQRTQQEDSAVYLCASSFPNSRQGFRGSPLHFGNGTRLTVT.

J is TRBJ2-4 and V is TRBV4-3; D is ambiguous. The DNA end is more similar to TRBJ2-7, so the J call may be wrong. The germline V gene encodes CDR1 LGHNA and CDR2 YSLEER. The CDR3 length is 15 residues. The CDR3 protein is CASSREWTKPYEQYF. For the CDR3, the DNA is TGCGCCAGCAGCCGAGAGTGGACGAAACCCTACGAGCAGTACTTC.

This sequence joins TRBV7-2 and TRBJ1-2; possible D gene TRBD1, 6 bases. The CDR3 extends over 13 amino acids. V was clipped by 6 bases and J by 7 bases, with 15 bases between them. Looked up from germline, CDR1 is SGHTA and CDR2 is FQGNSA. The DNA of the CDR3 is TGTGCCAGCAGTCGTACCGGGACAACTGGCTACACCTTC. This sequence encodes CASSRTGTTGYTF. Supplemented by reference TRBV7-2 and TRBJ1-2, the full variable domain reads GAGVSQSPSNKVTEKGKDVELRCDPISGHTALYWYRQSLGQGLEFLIYFQGNSAPDKSGLPSDRFSAERTGGSVSTLTIQRTQQEDSAVYLCASSRTGTTGYTFGSGTRLTVV.

The rearrangement uses TRBV5-8 and TRBJ1-5; the match to TRBD1 covers 7 bases. V dropped 2 bases and J dropped 2; count of bases not matched to a gene: 4. Germline V gives CDR1 SGHTS, CDR2 YDEGEE. The CDR3 covers 15 residues. In nucleotides, the CDR3 is TGTGCCAGCAGCTTTCTAGACAGGGGCAATCAGCCCCAGCATTTT. This encodes CASSFLDRGNQPQHF.

The chain is built from TRBV7-9 and TRBJ1-2; 9 positions agree with TRBD1. Per the germline V gene, CDR1 is SEHNR and CDR2 is FQNEAQ (reference sequence). The CDR3 is 17 residues long. V shed 5 bases and J 3 bases; nucleotides not matched to a gene: 13. The CDR3, as DNA: TGTGCCAGCAGCCTTCCGGGACAGGGCAACCCCTACTATGGCTACACCTTC. Its translation is CASSLPGQGNPYYGYTF.

The chain recombines TRBV15 with TRBJ2-5; 9 nucleotides align to TRBD1. Judging by the DNA end, TRBJ2-7 fits better; the J call may be wrong. Germline V lookup: CDR1 LNHNV, CDR2 YYDKDF (reference sequence). This CDR3 has 14 residues. In DNA form, the CDR3 reads TGTGCCACCAGACCCGGGACAGGGAGGTACGAGCAGTACTTC. Protein: CATRPGTGRYEQYF.

The chain has TRBV5-1 and TRBJ2-3; no reliable D call. The CDR3 totals 14 residues. Per germline, CDR1 SGHRS and CDR2 YFSETQ. Trimming stripped 4 bases from V and 0 bases from J, with 9 bases between. The DNA for the CDR3 is TGCGCCAGCAGCCTAATGCGGAGCACAGATACGCAGTATTTT. This sequence encodes CASSLMRSTDTQYF.

The chain is built from TRBV24-1 and TRBJ2-3; D remains unclear. CDR3 length equals 17 residues. CDR1 is KGHDR and CDR2 is SFDVKD in the germline V gene. The germline V and J ends were trimmed by 4 bases and 0 bases, with 16 bases remaining between them. The CDR3 DNA reads TGTGCCACCAGTGACCACCCTGACTCTGCTAGCACAGATACGCAGTATTTT. Its translation is CATSDHPDSASTDTQYF.

The CDR3, as DNA: TGTGCCAGCAGTTACTCACCTAGCGGGGGCCGCGGGACCCAGTACTTC. It encodes CASSYSPSGGRGTQYF. The chain is built from TRBV6-5 and TRBJ2-5, with TRBD2 matching 10 bases. This CDR3 spans 16 amino acids. V shed 0 bases and J 7 bases; nucleotides not matched to a gene: 8. CDR1 and CDR2 from the germline V gene are MNHEY and SVGAGI.

The chain joins TRBV2 to TRBJ2-3; D gene ambiguous. CDR3 length: 13 amino acids. The V gene's germline CDR1 is SNHLY and CDR2 FYNNEI. Trimming removed 5 bases from V and 2 bases from J, with 8 bases in between. The CDR3 nucleotides read TGTGCCAGCAGTCTACAGAACACAGATACGCAGTATTTT. Amino acids: CASSLQNTDTQYF.

This rearrangement joins TRBV7-2 to TRBJ2-5; D gene unclear. Germline lookup yields CDR1 SGHTA and CDR2 FQGNSA. The CDR3 sequence is 15 residues long. Trimming pared 1 base from V and 4 bases from J, leaving 13 bases between. CDR3 nucleotide sequence: TGTGCCAGCAGCTTAGTGCCTGGCGTTGTAGAGACCCAGTACTTC. It encodes CASSLVPGVVETQYF.

The chain employs TRBV27 and TRBJ1-2, with unresolved D. The CDR3 contains 15 residues. Trimming pared 5 bases from V and 0 bases from J, leaving 13 bases between. CDR1 MNHEY and CDR2 SMNVEV come from the germline V gene (reference sequence). CDR3 nucleotide sequence: TGTGCCAGCAGTCCCACCCGATTAGCTAACTATGGCTACACCTTC. As protein: CASSPTRLANYGYTF.

J is TRBJ2-3 and V is TRBV6-8; 8 positions agree with TRBD1. The CDR3 has 15 residues. V gave up 6 bases and J gave up 3 bases; unmatched junction bases: 8. The germline CDR1 and CDR2 sequences are MNHGY and SAAAGT. The CDR3 protein is CASRKTGDKTDTQYF. In DNA form, the CDR3 reads TGTGCCAGCAGAAAGACAGGGGACAAGACAGATACGCAGTATTTT.

This clonotype was detected a few times. The V and J genes are TRBV12-3 or TRBV12-4 and TRBJ2-7; D possibly uses TRBD1 or TRBD2 (6 bases each). V lost 4 bases to trimming and J lost 3 bases, with 13 bases between them. There are 14 residues in the CDR3. The CDR3 region has the DNA TGTGCCAGCAGTTGGGGGCTAGCGAACTACGAGCAGTACTTC. Residues: CASSWGLANYEQYF.

V usage is TRBV11-3 and J usage is TRBJ2-7, with TRBD2 matching over 7 bases. With the DNA end fitting TRBJ2-4 better, the J assignment may be wrong. In germline, CDR1 is SGHNT, CDR2 YENEEA. The CDR3 extends over 17 amino acids. The CDR3 spells CASSLGGGRGAKNIQYF. The CDR3 nucleotides are TGTGCCAGCAGCTTAGGGGGGGGAAGGGGAGCCAAAAACATTCAGTACTTC.

This clonotype was counted only a few times. V usage is TRBV6-1 and J usage is TRBJ1-5; TRBD1 aligns across 7 bases. The CDR3 runs to 14 residues. Germline V lookup: CDR1 MNHNS, CDR2 SASEGT. V was clipped by 2 bases and J by 6 bases; unmatched bases: 4. The CDR3 protein is CASSETGESQPQHF. Written as DNA, the CDR3 is TGTGCCAGCAGTGAAACAGGGGAAAGTCAGCCCCAGCATTTT.